This T cell receptor (beta chain) derives from a study of CD8 T cells in Susac syndrome. The study's findings and limits: It was acknowledged in the study that its TCR sequencing and HLA analysis involved a relatively small number of individuals.

Random hexamers were used to reverse transcribe about 0.5 to 1 ug of RNA. The CDR3 of TCR beta was amplified by immunoSEQ multiplex PCR across 54 Vbeta and 13 Jbeta. Via MiXCR, TCRdb re-called the immunoSEQ multiplex PCR reads, giving one row per CDR3 protein. The table shows approximately 200,000 distinct CDR3 sequences, with about 95% occurring only once. Stable or active relapsing-remitting multiple sclerosis, untreated and meeting revised McDonald criteria, defined the controls. Negative isolation yielded CD8+ and CD4+ T cells; FACS enriched TEMRA cells. The CDR3 covers 16 residues. The V segment lost 1 base and the J segment 4 bases; nucleotides outside the gene matches: 7. Germline V gene lookup returns CDR1 LGHNA and CDR2 YNFKEQ. As regards this clonotype: As yet, its antigen is unknown.

The clonotype originates from a human donor with multiple sclerosis. The rearrangement joins TRBV4-2 to TRBJ2-7, with TRBD2 matching over 10 bases. The material sequenced was CD4+ T cells from PBMCs. In DNA form, the CDR3 reads TGTGCCAGCAGCCAAGTATGGCCTAGCGGGAGTTACGAGCAGTACTTC. Translating it yields CASSQVWPSGSYEQYF.